This T cell receptor beta chain is from a study of blood T cell repertoires in COVID-19. Study as a whole: Italy, Spain and the United States were the sources of the convalescent and acute COVID-19 samples. Nucleic acid was either cDNA or gDNA, and it came from T cells, B-cell-depleted T cells, or PBMCs.

As handled by the study authors: It was from reference gene primer amplification that nucleated cell counts were estimated. Libraries were prepared by immunoSEQ multiplex PCR; TCRdb keeps only in-frame clonotypes and omits some of them. The DNA was the basis for D and trimming; V, J and clone size are from that table. The sample records approximately 350,000 clones, more than 80% being singletons. The source is a man aged 40-55 years with acute or convalescent COVID-19. The sample consisted of peripheral blood.

The CDR3 spells CASSSPRYYGYTF. CDR3 coding DNA: TGTGCCAGCAGCTCCCCGAGGTACTATGGCTACACCTTC. The chain joins TRBV7-2 to TRBJ1-2, with D unresolved. V was pared by 4 bases and J by 3 bases, with 9 bases between. CDR3 length equals 13 residues. Looked up from germline, CDR1 is SGHTA and CDR2 is FQGNSA.